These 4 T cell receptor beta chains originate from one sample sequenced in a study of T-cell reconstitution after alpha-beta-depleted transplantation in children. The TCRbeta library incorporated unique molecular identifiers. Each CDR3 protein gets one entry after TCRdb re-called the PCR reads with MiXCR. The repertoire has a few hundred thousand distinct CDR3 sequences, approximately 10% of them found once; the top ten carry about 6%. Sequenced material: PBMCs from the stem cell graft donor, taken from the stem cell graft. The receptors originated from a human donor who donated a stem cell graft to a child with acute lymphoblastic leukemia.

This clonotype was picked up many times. This chain's CDR3 is CASSFSPGSIDFWDGYTF. The CDR3 bases are TGTGCCAGCAGCTTCTCCCCCGGAAGTATCGACTTTTGGGATGGCTACACCTTC. V and J are TRBV5-6 and TRBJ1-2; D unclear. The CDR3 is made up of 18 amino acids. The V end lost 2 bases, the J end lost 6 bases, and 26 bases lay between the germline ends. Germline V gene sequence: CDR1 SGHDT, CDR2 YYEEEE.

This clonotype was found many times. The CDR3 region is CASSIPGQEYTDTQYF. In DNA, the CDR3 is TGTGCCAGCAGCATACCGGGACAGGAATACACAGATACGCAGTATTTT. V gene TRBV7-9 combines with J gene TRBJ2-3; 8 bases are shared with TRBD1. The germline CDR1 and CDR2 sequences are SEHNR and FQNEAQ (reference sequence). Trimming at V came to 5 bases and at J to 2 bases, leaving 9 bases not matched to a gene. CDR3 length: 16 residues. Drawing the rest from reference TRBV7-9 and TRBJ2-3, the complete variable domain is DTGVSQNPRHKITKRGQNVTFRCDPISEHNRLYWYRQTLGQGPEFLTYFQNEAQLEKSRLLSDRFSAERPKGSFSTLEIQRTEQGDSAMYLCASSIPGQEYTDTQYFGPGTRLTVL.

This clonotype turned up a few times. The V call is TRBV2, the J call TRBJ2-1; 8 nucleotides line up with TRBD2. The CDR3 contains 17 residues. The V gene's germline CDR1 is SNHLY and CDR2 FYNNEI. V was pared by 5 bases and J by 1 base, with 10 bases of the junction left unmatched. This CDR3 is CASSTLRSGESYNEQFF. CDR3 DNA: TGTGCCAGCAGTACCCTGCGTAGCGGGGAATCCTACAATGAGCAGTTCTTC. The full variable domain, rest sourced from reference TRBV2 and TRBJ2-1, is EPEVTQTPSHQVTQMGQEVILRCVPISNHLYFYWYRQILGQKVEFLVSFYNNEISEKSEIFDDQFSVERPDGSNFTLKIRSTKLEDSAMYFCASSTLRSGESYNEQFFGPGTRLTVL.

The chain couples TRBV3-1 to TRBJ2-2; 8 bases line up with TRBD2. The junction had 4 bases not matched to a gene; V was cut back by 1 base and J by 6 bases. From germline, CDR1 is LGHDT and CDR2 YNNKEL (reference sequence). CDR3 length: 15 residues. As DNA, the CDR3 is TGTGCCAGCAGCCAAGGGGGACTAGGCTCCGGGGAGCTGTTTTTT. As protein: CASSQGGLGSGELFF.